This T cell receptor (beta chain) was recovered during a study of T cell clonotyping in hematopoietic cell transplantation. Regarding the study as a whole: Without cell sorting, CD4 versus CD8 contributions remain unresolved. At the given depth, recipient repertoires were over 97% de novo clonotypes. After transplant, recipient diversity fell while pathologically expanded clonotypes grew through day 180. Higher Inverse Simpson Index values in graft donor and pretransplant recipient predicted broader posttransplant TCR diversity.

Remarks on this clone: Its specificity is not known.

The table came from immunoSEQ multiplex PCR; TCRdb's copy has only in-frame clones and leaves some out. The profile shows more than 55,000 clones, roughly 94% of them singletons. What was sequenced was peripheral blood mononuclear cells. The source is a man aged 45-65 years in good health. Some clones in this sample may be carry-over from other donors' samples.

CDR3 nucleotide sequence: TGTGCCAGCAGCTCCCAAGGCGGGAGGGCCTACGAGCAGTACTTC. It translates to CASSSQGGRAYEQYF. The chain joins TRBV7-2 to TRBJ2-7; 9 bases agree with TRBD2. Germline V lookup: CDR1 SGHTA, CDR2 FQGNSA. Trimming at V came to 4 bases and at J to 2 bases, leaving 6 bases not matched to a gene. The CDR3 is made up of 15 amino acids.